This is a list of T cell receptor beta chains from one sample in a study of shared clonotypes between healthy human individuals. The method was immunoSEQ multiplex PCR; TCRdb's version includes in-frame clones alone and lacks a portion of them. The sample carries around 1.9 million clones, 85% to 95% recorded once. Sample: naive CD8+ T cells from PBMCs. The source of these receptors is a man between 18 and 35 years old in good health. Some clones in this sample may be carry-over from other donors' samples. Both conserved end residues are part of each CDR3. The order of the fields is J gene, D gene, V gene, clone size, CDR3 DNA, CDR3 protein. D genes are given only for firm matches. Rows give clone size only sometimes, using once, few, many, or a class for an expanded clone.

j_gene: TRBJ2-7; d_gene: -; v_gene: TRBV14; abundance: -; CDR3nt: TGTGCCAGCAGCCAAGGTCCCCCCGAGCAGTACTTC; CDR3aa: CASSQGPPEQYF
j_gene: TRBJ2-7; d_gene: -; v_gene: TRBV19; abundance: -; CDR3nt: TGTGCCAGTAGTATACTAGCGTCCTCCTACGAGCAGTACTTC; CDR3aa: CASSILASSYEQYF
j_gene: TRBJ1-2; d_gene: -; v_gene: TRBV7-9; abundance: -; CDR3nt: TGTGCCAGCAGCTTAGAAACAGGGATCTATGGCTACACCTTC; CDR3aa: CASSLETGIYGYTF
j_gene: TRBJ1-5; d_gene: -; v_gene: TRBV7-9; abundance: -; CDR3nt: TGTGCCAGCAGCCGCCGGGACAAACATAGCAATCAGCCCCAGCATTTT; CDR3aa: CASSRRDKHSNQPQHF
j_gene: TRBJ2-7; d_gene: -; v_gene: TRBV7-9; abundance: -; CDR3nt: TGTGCCAGCAGCGGCCCCCGGATCCCGAGCTACGAGCAGTACTTC; CDR3aa: CASSGPRIPSYEQYF
j_gene: TRBJ2-7; d_gene: -; v_gene: TRBV27; abundance: -; CDR3nt: TGTGCCAGCAGTTTATTGCCTAATTCTGCCTCCGAGCAGTACTTC; CDR3aa: CASSLLPNSASEQYF
j_gene: TRBJ2-1; d_gene: TRBD2; v_gene: TRBV19; abundance: -; CDR3nt: TGTGCCAGTAGCCTTCCTGGGGGGGGAGGGTACAATGAGCAGTTCTTC; CDR3aa: CASSLPGGGGYNEQFF
j_gene: TRBJ1-1; d_gene: -; v_gene: TRBV21-1; abundance: -; CDR3nt: TGTGCCAGCAGAGAAGACGCGGCTTTCTTT; CDR3aa: CASREDAAFF
j_gene: TRBJ2-2; d_gene: -; v_gene: TRBV7-9; abundance: few; CDR3nt: TGTGCCAGCAGCTGGGTCGCGGGTGCCCCAAACACCGGGGAGCTGTTTTTT; CDR3aa: CASSWVAGAPNTGELFF
j_gene: TRBJ2-1; d_gene: TRBD1; v_gene: TRBV19; abundance: -; CDR3nt: TGTGCCAGTAGTATAACACCGGGACAGTACAATGAGCAGTTCTTC; CDR3aa: CASSITPGQYNEQFF
j_gene: TRBJ2-1; d_gene: -; v_gene: TRBV5-1; abundance: -; CDR3nt: TGCGCCAGCAGCTCTACGGGTTACAATGAGCAGTTCTTC; CDR3aa: CASSSTGYNEQFF
j_gene: TRBJ2-1; d_gene: TRBD1; v_gene: TRBV27; abundance: -; CDR3nt: TGTGCCAGCACCTGGCACGCGACAGGGGGGAATGAGCAGTTCTTC; CDR3aa: CASTWHATGGNEQFF
j_gene: TRBJ1-3; d_gene: -; v_gene: TRBV7-9; abundance: -; CDR3nt: TGTGCCAGCAGCATCGGGACAATCCCTGGAAACACCATATATTTT; CDR3aa: CASSIGTIPGNTIYF
j_gene: TRBJ1-1; d_gene: -; v_gene: TRBV5-1; abundance: -; CDR3nt: TGCGCCAGCAGCTTCCTCGGAGACATATACACTGAAGCTTTCTTT; CDR3aa: CASSFLGDIYTEAFF
j_gene: TRBJ1-3; d_gene: -; v_gene: TRBV9; abundance: few; CDR3nt: TGTGCCAGCAGCGTAGTAGGAGGGTCTGGAAACACCATATATTTT; CDR3aa: CASSVVGGSGNTIYF
j_gene: TRBJ2-3; d_gene: -; v_gene: TRBV7-9; abundance: -; CDR3nt: TGTGCCAGCAGCTTAGTCGCGCGGGGACCCACAGATACGCAGTATTTT; CDR3aa: CASSLVARGPTDTQYF
j_gene: TRBJ1-4; d_gene: -; v_gene: TRBV7-6; abundance: once; CDR3nt: TGTGCCAGCAGCTTAGCCCGGCAGGGGTTGCTGTTTTTT; CDR3aa: CASSLARQGLLFF
j_gene: TRBJ2-7; d_gene: TRBD1; v_gene: TRBV2; abundance: -; CDR3nt: TGTGCCAGCAGTGTTGCAGGGGGCGAAGCCTACGAGCAGTACTTC; CDR3aa: CASSVAGGEAYEQYF
j_gene: TRBJ2-1; d_gene: -; v_gene: TRBV9; abundance: once; CDR3nt: TGTGCCAGCGGGGAGTCCTACAATGAGCAGTTCTTC; CDR3aa: CASGESYNEQFF
j_gene: TRBJ2-1; d_gene: TRBD2; v_gene: TRBV30; abundance: -; CDR3nt: TGTGCCTGGACCCTACTAGCGGGGGTCTACAATGAGCAGTTCTTC; CDR3aa: CAWTLLAGVYNEQFF
j_gene: TRBJ2-3; d_gene: TRBD2; v_gene: TRBV27; abundance: -; CDR3nt: TGTGCCAGCAGTCACACGGGACTAGGCGATACGCAGTATTTT; CDR3aa: CASSHTGLGDTQYF
j_gene: TRBJ2-1; d_gene: -; v_gene: TRBV7-9; abundance: -; CDR3nt: TGTGCCAGCAGCTCCCCGAGAGGGCCTCCGTTCTTC; CDR3aa: CASSSPRGPPFF
j_gene: TRBJ2-7; d_gene: TRBD2; v_gene: TRBV10-1; abundance: -; CDR3nt: TGCGCCAGCAGTGAGGGACTAGCGACAACCTACGAGCAGTACTTC; CDR3aa: CASSEGLATTYEQYF
j_gene: TRBJ2-3; d_gene: -; v_gene: TRBV7-6; abundance: -; CDR3nt: TGTGCCAGCAGCTTAGAAAGTCAGCGGACCACCACAGATACGCAGTATTTT; CDR3aa: CASSLESQRTTTDTQYF
j_gene: TRBJ2-5; d_gene: -; v_gene: TRBV14; abundance: -; CDR3nt: TGTGCCAGCAGCCAAGATAATATATGGCTGGACTCACAAGAGACCCAGTACTTC; CDR3aa: CASSQDNIWLDSQETQYF
j_gene: TRBJ2-7; d_gene: TRBD2; v_gene: TRBV7-9; abundance: -; CDR3nt: TGTGCCAGCAGCCAAGGGGAGGGCACCTACGAGCAGTACTTC; CDR3aa: CASSQGEGTYEQYF
j_gene: TRBJ1-1; d_gene: TRBD1; v_gene: TRBV7-6; abundance: -; CDR3nt: TGTGCCAGCAGCCAGGACAGGGGGCCGGTCACTGAAGCTTTCTTT; CDR3aa: CASSQDRGPVTEAFF
j_gene: TRBJ1-2; d_gene: -; v_gene: TRBV7-3; abundance: -; CDR3nt: TGTGCCGGAGCTTTGAGACAGATAGCTAACTATGGCTACACCTTC; CDR3aa: CAGALRQIANYGYTF
j_gene: TRBJ1-2; d_gene: -; v_gene: TRBV27; abundance: -; CDR3nt: TGTGCCAGCAGTTTAGGGAGATTAGATGTCCGGGGCTACACCTTC; CDR3aa: CASSLGRLDVRGYTF
j_gene: TRBJ1-1; d_gene: -; v_gene: TRBV15; abundance: -; CDR3nt: TGTGCCACCAGCATCGGGGGGGTTGAAGCTTTCTTT; CDR3aa: CATSIGGVEAFF
j_gene: TRBJ1-4; d_gene: TRBD1; v_gene: TRBV28; abundance: -; CDR3nt: TGTGCCAGCAGCCCAGTTCAGGGGGCGTTGGGAAAACTGTTTTTT; CDR3aa: CASSPVQGALGKLFF
j_gene: TRBJ1-4; d_gene: -; v_gene: TRBV7-9; abundance: -; CDR3nt: TGTGCCAGCAGCTCCAGGCAGTATAATGAAAAACTGTTTTTT; CDR3aa: CASSSRQYNEKLFF
j_gene: TRBJ2-1; d_gene: -; v_gene: TRBV7-6; abundance: -; CDR3nt: TGTGCCAGCAGCCCAGCCGCAGGGTGGAATGAGCAGTTCTTC; CDR3aa: CASSPAAGWNEQFF
j_gene: TRBJ1-1; d_gene: -; v_gene: TRBV10-1; abundance: few; CDR3nt: TGCGCCAGCAGTGAGTCGAAGGGGGGCACTGAAGCTTTCTTT; CDR3aa: CASSESKGGTEAFF
j_gene: TRBJ1-1; d_gene: -; v_gene: TRBV19; abundance: -; CDR3nt: TGTGCCAGTAGTATTGGAGTTGTCTTCACTGAAGCTTTCTTT; CDR3aa: CASSIGVVFTEAFF
j_gene: TRBJ1-1; d_gene: -; v_gene: TRBV7-9; abundance: -; CDR3nt: TGTGCCATATTAGAGGGGAACACTGAAGCTTTCTTT; CDR3aa: CAILEGNTEAFF
j_gene: TRBJ1-1; d_gene: -; v_gene: TRBV7-9; abundance: -; CDR3nt: TGTGCCAGCAGTTTCGGGAACACTGAAGCTTTCTTT; CDR3aa: CASSFGNTEAFF
j_gene: TRBJ2-1; d_gene: -; v_gene: TRBV19; abundance: -; CDR3nt: TGTGCCAGTAGTAGCCGAGACTCCTACAATGAGCAGTTCTTC; CDR3aa: CASSSRDSYNEQFF
j_gene: TRBJ2-7; d_gene: TRBD1; v_gene: TRBV5-1; abundance: -; CDR3nt: TGCGCCAGCAGTCCGACCCGACAGGGCGGCGACGAGCAGTACTTC; CDR3aa: CASSPTRQGGDEQYF
j_gene: TRBJ2-7; d_gene: -; v_gene: TRBV27; abundance: -; CDR3nt: TGTGCCAGCAGTTTTGTGGGAGGCGCCTACGAGCAGTACTTC; CDR3aa: CASSFVGGAYEQYF